These 30 T cell receptor beta chains were all obtained from the same sample, sequenced in a study of response to subunit inactivated influenza vaccine. TCRdb called the RT-PCR reads again in MiXCR, with one record for every CDR3 protein. The table has about 520,000 distinct CDR3 sequences, over 9.5% seen once. Sequenced material: PBMCs from blood, taken 35 to 45 days after vaccination. The source of these receptors is a man in his fifties or sixties who received an inactivated influenza vaccine.

The chain carries TRBV20-1 and TRBJ1-1; D unresolved. Germline CDR1 DFQATT, CDR2 SNEGSKA (reference sequence). Trimming removed 1 base from V and 4 bases from J, with 13 bases in between. CDR3 length: 14 amino acids. The CDR3 DNA reads as TGCAGTGCTAGAGTATGGGAGGGCGTCACTGAAGCTTTCTTT. Translation: CSARVWEGVTEAFF.

This sequence joins TRBV27 and TRBJ2-7; tentatively, D is TRBD1 (7 bases). CDR1 is MNHEY, CDR2 SMNVEV, per germline (reference sequence). CDR3 size: 14 residues. Trimming removed 5 bases from V and 2 bases from J, with 13 bases in between. CDR3 DNA sequence: TGTGCCAGCAGTCAACAGGGGAGGCCCTACGAGCAGTACTTC. Protein product: CASSQQGRPYEQYF.

The rearrangement uses TRBV12-3 or TRBV12-4 and TRBJ2-7; 10 nucleotides match TRBD1. This CDR3 has 14 residues. J was trimmed by 6 bases and V by 1 base; bases with no gene match: 3. This CDR3 reads CASSLGDRGSEQYF. In DNA form, the CDR3 reads TGTGCCAGCAGTTTAGGGGACAGGGGTTCCGAGCAGTACTTC.

The chain couples TRBV12-3 or TRBV12-4 to TRBJ2-7, with 7 nucleotides matching TRBD2. The junction had 12 bases not matched to a gene; V was cut back by 5 bases and J by 5 bases. CDR3 length: 15 amino acids. The CDR3 nucleotides are TGTGCCAGCAGTGTGGGGAGGGGCCTTAGTGACGAGCAGTACTTC. It yields the protein CASSVGRGLSDEQYF.

The chain is built from TRBV4-2 and TRBJ2-7; D is perhaps TRBD2 (6 bases). This CDR3 has 15 amino acids. V dropped 0 bases and J dropped 6 bases, with 15 bases sitting between them. Germline V gives CDR1 LGHNA, CDR2 YNFKEQ. CDR3 region: CASSQDPEGGGEQYF. The CDR3 nucleotides are TGTGCCAGCAGCCAAGACCCGGAGGGTGGGGGCGAGCAGTACTTC.

This clonotype has a handful of counts. The chain uses TRBV7-2 and TRBJ2-7, with D tentatively TRBD1 or TRBD2 (5 bases each). Germline V gene sequence: CDR1 SGHTA, CDR2 FQGNSA. The CDR3 spans 14 residues. With 3 bases removed from V and 2 bases from J, the gap between germline ends came to 11 bases. The CDR3 DNA sequence: TGTGCCAGCAGCTTCGCCGGGGCCCCCTACGAGCAGTACTTC. Its protein is CASSFAGAPYEQYF. The complete variable domain, with remaining parts taken from reference TRBV7-2 and TRBJ2-7, reads GAGVSQSPSNKVTEKGKDVELRCDPISGHTALYWYRQSLGQGLEFLIYFQGNSAPDKSGLPSDRFSAERTGGSVSTLTIQRTQQEDSAVYLCASSFAGAPYEQYFGPGTRLTVT.

As regards this clonotype: Germline is not matched at one junction end, which may reflect a read error. The V gene is TRBV6-2 or TRBV6-3, the J gene TRBJ2-2; a weak D match, TRBD2 (5 bases). Germline CDR1 reads MNHEY; CDR2 reads SVGEGT. The CDR3 loop spans 13 amino acids. The CDR3 bases are TGTGCCAACAGTTCAACTAGAACCGGGGAGCTGTTTTTT. This sequence encodes CANSSTRTGELFF.

This clonotype appeared a few times. This rearrangement joins TRBV29-1 to TRBJ2-7, with D hard to call. CDR3 length: 12 amino acids. V was shortened by 6 bases and J by 3 bases, with 12 bases between the two germline ends. The V gene's germline CDR1 is SQVTM and CDR2 ANQGSEA. The CDR3 region has the DNA TGCAGCGTCTATGGCAGATACTACGAGCAGTACTTC. Translated: CSVYGRYYEQYF.

This clonotype was seen at least ten times. The gene calls are TRBV4-3 and TRBJ2-5; D gene ambiguous. Germline CDR1 is LGHNA and CDR2 is YSLEER. The CDR3 loop spans 15 amino acids. The ends were cut back, 0 bases at V and 5 bases at J, with 13 bases in the middle. The CDR3 loop is CASSQDIGERETQYF. DNA of the CDR3: TGCGCCAGCAGCCAAGATATCGGCGAGAGGGAGACCCAGTACTTC.

The gene calls are TRBV7-2 and TRBJ2-7; D gene ambiguous. Trimming stripped 6 bases from V and 3 bases from J, with 9 bases between. Germline V lookup: CDR1 SGHTA, CDR2 FQGNSA. This CDR3 spans 12 amino acids. The CDR3 reads CASSRSNYEQYF. The DNA of the CDR3 is TGTGCCAGCAGTCGGTCCAACTACGAGCAGTACTTC. The full variable domain, completed using reference TRBV7-2 and TRBJ2-7, is GAGVSQSPSNKVTEKGKDVELRCDPISGHTALYWYRQSLGQGLEFLIYFQGNSAPDKSGLPSDRFSAERTGGSVSTLTIQRTQQEDSAVYLCASSRSNYEQYFGPGTRLTVT.

This clonotype was detected only once. The chain has TRBV14 and TRBJ2-1; D uncertain. This CDR3 spans 15 amino acids. Trimming cost V 1 base and J 4 bases, with 11 bases left between them. Germline CDR1 reads SGHDN; CDR2 reads FVKESK. The CDR3 reads CASSQGEWRYNEQFF. The CDR3 region has the DNA TGTGCCAGCAGCCAAGGCGAATGGCGATACAATGAGCAGTTCTTC.

The CDR3 sequence is CASSQDLQGIGYTF. CDR3 DNA sequence: TGCGCCAGCAGCCAAGATCTACAGGGTATTGGCTACACCTTC. V and J are TRBV4-1 and TRBJ1-2; possibly TRBD1 for D (6 bases). The length of the CDR3 is 14 residues. V dropped 0 bases and J dropped 7 bases, with 12 bases sitting between them. CDR1 MGHRA and CDR2 YSYEKL come from the germline V gene.

The chain recombines TRBV12-3 or TRBV12-4 with TRBJ2-6, with 7 positions matching TRBD1. The CDR3 loop spans 17 amino acids. V shed 5 bases and J 0 bases; nucleotides not matched to a gene: 7. CDR3 loop: CASSLGGRSSGANVLTF. The CDR3, as DNA: TGTGCCAGCAGTCTAGGGGGCAGGAGCTCTGGGGCCAACGTCCTGACTTTC.

This chain uses TRBV4-2 with TRBJ2-3; D perhaps matches TRBD1 (7 bases). The CDR3 is 15 residues long. The germline gives CDR1 LGHNA, CDR2 YNFKEQ. V lost 6 bases and J 1 base, leaving 14 bases between the germline ends. Written as DNA, the CDR3 is TGTGCCAGCAGTCGGGGGCAGGGGGGCACAGATACGCAGTATTTT. Residues: CASSRGQGGTDTQYF.

This clonotype was picked up one time. The chain combines TRBV27 with TRBJ2-7, with D perhaps TRBD1 (6 bases). This CDR3 spans 14 amino acids. Germline V gene data show CDR1 as MNHEY and CDR2 as SMNVEV (reference sequence). V shed 5 bases and J shed 2 bases, with 13 bases lying between them. The DNA of the CDR3 is TGTGCCAGCAGTGCCAGACAGGCCCCCTACGAGCAGTACTTC. Protein sequence: CASSARQAPYEQYF.

In its sample, this clonotype was seen a few times. The chain couples TRBV20-1 to TRBJ2-7; D perhaps matches TRBD1 (5 bases). V lost 1 base and J lost 3, with 13 bases in between. CDR3 size: 14 residues. The germline V gene has CDR1 DFQATT and CDR2 SNEGSKA (reference sequence). The CDR3 sequence: CSARVGKGHYEQYF. The CDR3 DNA follows: TGCAGTGCTAGAGTCGGAAAGGGGCACTACGAGCAGTACTTC.

This clonotype was counted many times. The chain combines TRBV12-3 or TRBV12-4 with TRBJ2-5; TRBD2 matches 10 bases. This CDR3 has 15 residues. Trimming cost V 8 bases and J 4 bases; bases outside gene matches: 10. CDR3 protein: CASGRLAGVLETQYF. The CDR3 region has the DNA TGTGCCAGCGGCCGGCTAGCGGGAGTTCTAGAGACCCAGTACTTC.

The rearrangement uses TRBV5-6 and TRBJ2-1; TRBD2 matches 11 bases. This CDR3 has 15 amino acids. Trimming took 4 bases from V and 6 from J; bases not matched to a gene: 6. Germline V lookup: CDR1 SGHDT, CDR2 YYEEEE. The CDR3 region has the DNA TGTGCCAGCAGCCCGGGACTAGCGGAACCCAATGAGCAGTTCTTC. Its protein is CASSPGLAEPNEQFF.

This clonotype was recorded many times. This chain links TRBV20-1 with TRBJ2-1; 14 nucleotides align to TRBD2. After removal of 1 base from V and 6 bases from J, the junction contained 5 bases not matched to a gene. From germline, CDR1 is DFQATT and CDR2 SNEGSKA (reference sequence). The CDR3 runs to 16 residues. CDR3 in amino acids: CSARVGTSGGRNEQFF. As DNA, the CDR3 is TGCAGTGCTAGAGTGGGGACTAGCGGGGGACGCAATGAGCAGTTCTTC.

This clonotype was counted between two and nine times. The genes are TRBV19 and TRBJ2-1, with 10 bases lining up with TRBD1. There are 17 residues in the CDR3. CDR1 and CDR2 from the germline V gene are LNHDA and SQIVND (reference sequence). J was trimmed by 4 bases and V by 7 bases; bases with no gene match: 13. In DNA form, the CDR3 reads TGTGCCAGTACCCCATCGTTAGGACAGGGGGGGTACAATGAGCAGTTCTTC. Translating it yields CASTPSLGQGGYNEQFF.

The chain joins TRBV7-3 to TRBJ2-5, with TRBD2 matching 9 bases. The length of the CDR3 is 15 residues. Germline CDR1 SGHTA, CDR2 FQGTGA. V lost 5 bases, J lost 5 bases, and 9 bases stayed unmatched. The CDR3 sequence is CASSPRGTSWETQYF. The CDR3 bases are TGTGCCAGCAGCCCCAGGGGGACTAGCTGGGAGACCCAGTACTTC.

This chain uses TRBV20-1 with TRBJ2-7; 8 bases line up with TRBD2. In germline, CDR1 is DFQATT, CDR2 SNEGSKA (reference sequence). J lost 2 bases, V lost 4 bases, and 7 bases had no gene match. The length of the CDR3 is 14 residues. The CDR3 DNA follows: TGCAGTGCTAACTCGGGTAGCGGGGCCTACGAGCAGTACTTC. This gives the protein CSANSGSGAYEQYF.

A remark on this clonotype: This could be a read error, since a much larger clone is one nucleotide away. V usage is TRBV29-1 and J usage is TRBJ2-1; TRBD2 agrees at 12 bases. The CDR3 extends over 16 amino acids. The J segment lost 8 bases and the V segment lost 4 bases, leaving 12 bases of the junction unmatched. Looked up from germline, CDR1 is SQVTM and CDR2 is ANQGSEA. The CDR3, as DNA: TGCAGCGTTGTAGCCCCGGGACTAGCGGGTACATATGAGCAGTTCTTC. Protein: CSVVAPGLAGTYEQFF.

This clonotype has more than one count but fewer than ten. The chain links TRBV3-1 to TRBJ1-2, with D unclear. The CDR3 length is 15 residues. The V gene's germline CDR1 is LGHDT and CDR2 YNNKEL (reference sequence). V was pared by 1 base and J by 13 bases, with 22 bases between. The CDR3 spells CASSQGPSSRQGITF. CDR3 nucleotides: TGTGCCAGCAGCCAAGGGCCCTCCTCTCGGCAAGGGATCACCTTC.

In this sample, this clonotype turned up a few times. V gene TRBV7-2 combines with J gene TRBJ2-5, with no clear D. CDR1 and CDR2 (germline): SGHTA, FQGNSA. The V and J ends lost 4 bases and 5 bases respectively, with 14 bases between them. The CDR3 consists of 14 residues. Here the CDR3 reads CASSSGPYGETQYF. CDR3 nucleotide sequence: TGTGCCAGCAGCTCGGGTCCCTACGGGGAGACCCAGTACTTC.

This clonotype appeared a few times. The rearrangement uses TRBV10-1 and TRBJ1-2; D uncertain. Deletions cut 3 bases from V and 4 bases from J, with 9 bases between. Germline V gene sequence: CDR1 WNHNN, CDR2 SYGVQD (reference sequence). The CDR3 is 13 residues long. The CDR3, as DNA: TGCGCCAGCAGTGATGGCCCGTCCTATGGCTACACCTTC. Translated: CASSDGPSYGYTF.

This clonotype showed up many times. This sequence joins TRBV18 and TRBJ1-5; D might be TRBD1 (5 bases). V lost 5 bases and J 0 bases, leaving 14 bases between the germline ends. The CDR3 spans 16 residues. The germline CDR1 and CDR2 sequences are KGHSH and LQKENI. The CDR3: CASSEAGPPSNQPQHF. Written as DNA, the CDR3 is TGTGCCAGCTCAGAGGCAGGGCCTCCTAGCAATCAGCCCCAGCATTTT.

The chain links TRBV7-9 to TRBJ2-3; D uncertain. CDR1 is SEHNR and CDR2 is FQNEAQ in the germline V gene (reference sequence). The CDR3 spans 11 residues. V lost 5 bases and J 10 bases, leaving 10 bases between the germline ends. CDR3 sequence reads: CASSPLNAQYF. CDR3 nucleotide sequence: TGTGCCAGCAGCCCGTTGAACGCGCAGTATTTT. Full variable domain (outside the CDR3, taken from reference TRBV7-9 and TRBJ2-3): DTGVSQNPRHKITKRGQNVTFRCDPISEHNRLYWYRQTLGQGPEFLTYFQNEAQLEKSRLLSDRFSAERPKGSFSTLEIQRTEQGDSAMYLCASSPLNAQYFGPGTRLTVL.

This clonotype was recorded at least ten times. The rearrangement joins TRBV4-1 to TRBJ2-7; no reliable D call. There are 14 residues in the CDR3. The V end lost 0 bases, the J end lost 3 bases, and 9 bases lay between the germline ends. The germline gives CDR1 MGHRA, CDR2 YSYEKL. This chain's CDR3 is CASSQEGRVYEQYF. CDR3 DNA: TGCGCCAGCAGCCAAGAGGGCAGAGTCTACGAGCAGTACTTC.

The chain links TRBV5-1 to TRBJ2-7, with TRBD2 matching 7 bases. Per the germline V gene, CDR1 is SGHRS and CDR2 is YFSETQ. Trimming at V came to 0 bases and at J to 3 bases, leaving 3 bases not matched to a gene. The CDR3 is made up of 14 amino acids. The CDR3, as DNA: TGCGCCAGCAGCTTGGCCGGGAGGCTCTACGAGCAGTACTTC. Protein sequence: CASSLAGRLYEQYF. The entire variable domain, with the rest obtained from reference TRBV5-1 and TRBJ2-7, is as follows: KAGVTQTPRYLIKTRGQQVTLSCSPISGHRSVSWYQQTPGQGLQFLFEYFSETQRNKGNFPGRFSGRQFSNSRSEMNVSTLELGDSALYLCASSLAGRLYEQYFGPGTRLTVT.